The rows below give T cell receptor beta chains drawn from one sample of a study of CD8 T cells in Susac syndrome. TCRdb ran MiXCR on the immunoSEQ multiplex PCR reads and lists one entry per CDR3 protein. The sample lists about 200,000 distinct CDR3 sequences, about 95% occurring once. Sequencing input: CD4+ T cells from PBMCs. The source is a human donor in good health. Both conserved end residues are part of each CDR3. D genes are given only for firm matches. Only part of the rows carry a size: once, few, many, or a class if the clone is expanded.

V gene	D gene	clone size	J gene	CDR3 protein	CDR3 DNA
TRBV20-1	.	.	TRBJ2-3	CSASPTDGYTDTQYF	TGCAGTGCTAGCCCAACGGACGGGTATACAGATACGCAGTATTTT
TRBV5-1	.	.	TRBJ2-5	CASSFEGEETQYF	TGCGCCAGCAGCTTCGAAGGGGAGGAGACCCAGTACTTC
TRBV5-4	.	few	TRBJ2-5	CASSFDETQYF	TGTGCCAGCAGCTTTGATGAGACCCAGTACTTC
TRBV30	.	.	TRBJ2-3	CASPSTVADTQYF	TGTGCCTCCCCTTCTACGGTGGCAGATACGCAGTATTTT
TRBV14	.	.	TRBJ2-5	CASSQAQETQYF	TGTGCCAGCAGCCAAGCCCAAGAGACCCAGTACTTC
TRBV20-1	TRBD2	.	TRBJ2-5	CSAPPAGVETQYF	TGCAGTGCTCCCCCAGCGGGAGTAGAGACCCAGTACTTC
TRBV7-9	.	.	TRBJ2-4	CASSRRLAKNIQYF	TGTGCCAGCAGCCGGAGACTAGCCAAAAACATTCAGTACTTC
TRBV7-9	TRBD1	.	TRBJ2-3	CASSLGAGQGVDTQYF	TGTGCCAGCAGCTTAGGAGCGGGACAGGGCGTAGATACGCAGTATTTT
TRBV24-1	.	.	TRBJ2-3	CATSDRSQSTDTQYF	TGTGCCACCAGTGATCGGTCTCAGAGCACAGATACGCAGTATTTT
TRBV24-1	.	.	TRBJ2-1	CATSESIAGYHEQFF	TGTGCCACCAGTGAATCTATCGCAGGGTACCATGAGCAGTTCTTC
TRBV20-1	.	.	TRBJ2-3	CSAPSWTDDADTQYF	TGCAGTGCTCCCTCTTGGACAGACGATGCAGATACGCAGTATTTT
TRBV12-5	TRBD2	.	TRBJ2-5	CASATHVGASGNQETQYF	TGTGCTAGTGCCACCCACGTCGGTGCTAGCGGGAACCAAGAGACCCAGTACTTC
TRBV9	TRBD1	.	TRBJ2-7	CASSVAGTGLSYEQYF	TGTGCCAGCAGCGTAGCTGGGACAGGGCTCTCCTACGAGCAGTACTTC
TRBV20-1	.	once	TRBJ2-2	CSASGPHTGELFF	TGCAGTGCTTCGGGACCGCACACCGGGGAGCTGTTTTTT
TRBV29-1	.	.	TRBJ1-2	CSVEPTVGGYTF	TGCAGCGTTGAGCCGACAGTTGGCGGCTACACCTTC
TRBV27	TRBD1	.	TRBJ1-2	CASSLRGRGGYTF	TGTGCCAGCAGTTTAAGGGGGCGAGGTGGCTACACCTTC
TRBV15	.	.	TRBJ2-3	CATSRPLQGSDTQYF	TGTGCCACCAGCAGGCCACTCCAGGGTTCAGATACGCAGTATTTT
TRBV20-1	.	.	TRBJ2-2	CSTLTANTGELFF	TGCAGTACTCTGACAGCGAACACCGGGGAGCTGTTTTTT
TRBV11-2	TRBD1	.	TRBJ2-7	CASSLEKGTGAHEQYF	TGTGCCAGCAGCTTAGAGAAAGGGACAGGGGCCCACGAGCAGTACTTC
TRBV5-6	.	.	TRBJ2-7	CASSSFNPDSHEQYF	TGTGCCAGCAGCTCCTTCAACCCAGACAGCCACGAGCAGTACTTC
TRBV9	TRBD2	.	TRBJ2-7	CASSVEGGSDEQYF	TGTGCCAGCAGCGTAGAGGGAGGGTCGGACGAGCAGTACTTC